This TCR beta chain stems from a study of blood T cell repertoires in COVID-19. In the study overall: PBMCs, B-cell-depleted T cells, or T cells provided the cDNA or gDNA that made up the material.

Some clones are missing from TCRdb's copy, which holds only in-frame ones; the method was immunoSEQ multiplex PCR. Of 100,000 to 150,000 clones listed, 81% are singletons. Recruited during active infection, patients (from Seattle) were subsequently followed longitudinally. This TCR was sampled from a man aged 30-40 years with COVID-19, enrolled during active disease. The sequencing input was peripheral blood.

CDR3 sequence: CSVEAGSGNTIYF. CDR3 nucleotide sequence: TGCAGCGTTGAAGCAGGCTCTGGAAACACCATATATTTT. V usage is TRBV29-1 and J usage is TRBJ1-3; D is unresolved. The germline CDR1 and CDR2 sequences are SQVTM and ANQGSEA. This CDR3 region has 13 residues. The ends were cut back, 1 base at V and 0 bases at J, with 4 bases in the middle.